Each of the 16 T cell receptor beta chains below was sequenced from the same sample in a study of T cell responses to AZD1222 COVID-19 vaccine. Sequenced by immunoSEQ multiplex PCR; TCRdb stores in-frame clones only, minus some. The sample lists 80,000 to 95,000 clones, 85% to 90% seen once, with around 7% in the top ten. Sequenced material: peripheral blood, taken 28 days after the second AZD1222 dose. Receptors were obtained from an adult who received the AZD1222 COVID-19 vaccine.

This chain joins TRBV3-1 (or the pseudogene TRBV3-2) and TRBJ2-2; D remains ambiguous. Germline CDR1 is LGHDT and CDR2 is YNNKEL (reference sequence). With 2 bases removed from V and 6 bases from J, the gap between germline ends came to 7 bases. This CDR3 region has 13 residues. Here the CDR3 reads CASSQKGPGELFF. As DNA, the CDR3 is TGTGCCAGCAGCCAAAAAGGCCCCGGGGAGCTGTTTTTT.

This chain connects TRBV7-9 to TRBJ1-6; 7 nucleotides align to TRBD1. Germline V gene sequence: CDR1 SEHNR, CDR2 FQNEAQ (reference sequence). Trimming at V came to 5 bases and at J to 7 bases, leaving 8 bases not matched to a gene. CDR3 length: 15 residues. DNA for the CDR3: TGTGCCAGCAGCAACTGGGACAGCTTGAATTCACCCCTCCACTTT. Amino acids: CASSNWDSLNSPLHF.

The table lists this clone with a count of one. The chain joins TRBV6-1 to TRBJ2-1, with D tentatively TRBD1 (5 bases). The CDR3 extends over 17 amino acids. In germline, CDR1 is MNHNS, CDR2 SASEGT. V shed 2 bases and J shed 6 bases, with 20 bases lying between them. CDR3 sequence: CASSESGYVRVVNEQFF. CDR3 coding DNA: TGTGCCAGCAGTGAATCAGGGTACGTCCGTGTGGTCAATGAGCAGTTCTTC.

The rearrangement links TRBV2 to TRBJ1-6; 11 bases align to TRBD1. Germline V lookup: CDR1 SNHLY, CDR2 FYNNEI. V was clipped by 6 bases and J by 10 bases; unmatched bases: 5. The CDR3 is 14 residues long. The CDR3 spells CASSGQGAISPLHF. The CDR3 DNA reads as TGTGCCAGCAGCGGACAGGGGGCCATATCACCCCTCCACTTT.

The chain employs TRBV5-1 and TRBJ1-2, with D perhaps TRBD1 (5 bases). V gave up 4 bases and J gave up 6 bases, with 13 bases separating them. This CDR3 region has 13 residues. Germline lookup yields CDR1 SGHRS and CDR2 YFSETQ. Here the CDR3 reads CASSLLGRDGYTF. The CDR3 nucleotides read TGCGCCAGCAGCCTATTAGGCAGGGATGGCTACACCTTC.

This clone was counted between two and nine times. The V and J genes are TRBV4-1 and TRBJ2-1; 7 bases align to TRBD2. From germline, CDR1 is MGHRA and CDR2 YSYEKL. V lost 1 base to trimming and J lost 6 bases; unmatched junction nucleotides: 9. The CDR3 runs to 16 residues. The CDR3 bases are TGCGCCAGCAGCCAAGTGTGGCGGGAGTGGGTCAATGAGCAGTTCTTC. This translates into CASSQVWREWVNEQFF.

The chain couples TRBV3-1 (or the pseudogene TRBV3-2) to TRBJ2-2, with D unresolved. Deletions cut 0 bases from V and 8 bases from J, with 13 bases between. The CDR3 consists of 15 residues. Germline V gene sequence: CDR1 LGHDT, CDR2 YNNKEL (reference sequence). In nucleotides, the CDR3 is TGTGCCAGCAGCCAAGATCCGGCTACCCGGGGGGAGCTGTTTTTT. Encoded protein: CASSQDPATRGELFF.

The rearrangement uses TRBV15 and TRBJ1-2; 7 bases agree with TRBD1. Per germline, CDR1 LNHNV and CDR2 YYDKDF (reference sequence). V dropped 3 bases and J dropped 2; count of bases not matched to a gene: 9. The CDR3 is 16 amino acids. CDR3 nucleotide sequence: TGTGCCACCAGCAGTATTACCGGGACAGCCAACTATGGCTACACCTTC. Protein: CATSSITGTANYGYTF.

The CDR3 protein is CASSLSVRGTNTGELFF. CDR3 nucleotides: TGCGCCAGCAGCTTGTCCGTCCGGGGTACGAACACCGGGGAGCTGTTTTTT. The rearrangement uses TRBV5-1 and TRBJ2-2, with D perhaps TRBD2 (5 bases). This CDR3 region has 17 residues. Trimming took off 1 base at V and 0 bases at J, with 13 bases between the two ends. Germline lookup yields CDR1 SGHRS and CDR2 YFSETQ.

V is TRBV19 and J is TRBJ1-5; D may be TRBD1 (5 bases). Germline V gene data show CDR1 as LNHDA and CDR2 as SQIVND (reference sequence). Trimming stripped 3 bases from V and 4 bases from J, with 13 bases between. The CDR3 extends over 15 amino acids. CDR3: CASSIHGALNQPQHF. The CDR3 nucleotides read TGTGCCAGTAGTATCCACGGGGCGTTGAATCAGCCCCAGCATTTT.

The V call is TRBV28, the J call TRBJ2-5; 8 bases are shared with TRBD2. Trimming took 6 bases from V and 0 from J; bases not matched to a gene: 9. Looked up from germline, CDR1 is MDHEN and CDR2 is SYDVKM. This CDR3 contains 16 residues. CDR3 amino acids: CASSLFSGIYQETQYF. CDR3 coding DNA: TGTGCCAGCAGCTTGTTTAGCGGGATTTACCAAGAGACCCAGTACTTC.

The V call is TRBV16, the J call TRBJ1-5; 7 bases fit TRBD1. Germline trimming cut 0 bases from V and 6 bases from J; bases unmatched to any gene: 5. Germline lookup yields CDR1 KGHSY and CDR2 FQNENV. CDR3 length: 15 amino acids. The CDR3 protein is CASSQSVTGRQPQHF. The CDR3 DNA reads TGTGCCAGCAGCCAATCAGTGACAGGGCGTCAGCCCCAGCATTTT.

This chain joins TRBV15 and TRBJ2-3; 7 positions agree with TRBD1. The V and J ends lost 4 bases and 6 bases, in that order; junction bases with no gene match: 10. In germline, CDR1 is LNHNV, CDR2 YYDKDF (reference sequence). The CDR3 totals 15 residues. The CDR3 sequence is CATSTRTGGMDTQYF. CDR3 DNA: TGTGCCACCAGCACCAGGACAGGAGGAATGGATACGCAGTATTTT. Using reference TRBV15 and TRBJ2-3 for the parts outside the CDR3, the full variable domain is DAMVIQNPRYQVTQFGKPVTLSCSQTLNHNVMYWYQQKSSQAPKLLFHYYDKDFNNEADTPDNFQSRRPNTSFCFLDIRSPGLGDTAMYLCATSTRTGGMDTQYFGPGTRLTVL.

V usage is TRBV6-4 and J usage is TRBJ1-5; D perhaps matches TRBD1 (5 bases). Between the trimmed V and J ends, which lost 10 bases and 6 bases, there was a span of 25 bases. The CDR3 covers 16 residues. Germline V gene lookup returns CDR1 MRHNA and CDR2 SNTAGT. The CDR3 reads CAIRERFWTVFQPQHF. CDR3 nucleotide sequence: TGTGCCATCAGGGAACGATTCTGGACCGTCTTTCAGCCCCAGCATTTT.

V usage is TRBV7-9 and J usage is TRBJ2-5, with 12 bases matching TRBD2. With V trimmed by 4 bases and J by 2 bases, 5 bases remained unmatched. This CDR3 has 16 residues. In germline, CDR1 is SEHNR, CDR2 FQNEAQ (reference sequence). This CDR3 is CASSSTGTSGQETQYF. The CDR3, as DNA: TGTGCCAGCAGCTCCACCGGGACTAGCGGGCAAGAGACCCAGTACTTC.

The chain combines TRBV7-8 with TRBJ2-5; TRBD2 aligns across 9 bases. This CDR3 contains 16 residues. The germline V gene encodes CDR1 SGHVS and CDR2 FQNEAQ. V lost 0 bases, J lost 2 bases, and 4 bases stayed unmatched. CDR3 coding DNA: TGTGCCAGCAGCTTAGCCCTAGCGGGAACACAAGAGACCCAGTACTTC. Protein sequence: CASSLALAGTQETQYF. Full variable domain (remainder filled in from reference TRBV7-8 and TRBJ2-5): GAGVSQSPRYKVAKRGQDVALRCDPISGHVSLFWYQQALGQGPEFLTYFQNEAQLDKSGLPSDRFFAERPEGSVSTLKIQRTQQEDSAVYLCASSLALAGTQETQYFGPGTRLLVL.